One sample yielded the 15 T cell receptor beta chains listed below, sequenced in a study of OX40 agonist ivuxolimab in advanced cancers. Profiled with immunoSEQ multiplex PCR; TCRdb holds only in-frame clones, not every one. The table has around 76,000 clones, around 83% seen once. This specimen consisted of CD4+ or CD8+ T cells sorted from blood, obtained in a trial of the OX40 agonist ivuxolimab. The source of these receptors is an adult with an advanced solid tumor such as melanoma, head and neck, liver or kidney cancer.

CDR3 protein: CASSSPPGEQYF. The DNA of the CDR3 is TGTGCCAGCAGCTCCCCCCCCGGGGAGCAGTACTTC. The chain has TRBV7-3 and TRBJ2-7; no reliable D call. This CDR3 region has 12 residues. From germline, CDR1 is SGHTA and CDR2 FQGTGA. Deletions cut 4 bases from V and 7 bases from J, with 11 bases between.

The chain employs TRBV29-1 and TRBJ2-4; 7 bases match TRBD1. The CDR3 is made up of 13 amino acids. Germline V gene data show CDR1 as SQVTM and CDR2 as ANQGSEA. The V gene end was trimmed by 7 bases and the J gene end by 8 bases; junction bases not matched to a gene: 11. CDR3 sequence reads: CSATPTGWDIQYF. DNA of the CDR3: TGCAGCGCTACCCCGACAGGGTGGGACATTCAGTACTTC.

The rearrangement links TRBV4-1 to TRBJ2-2; 15 nucleotides line up with TRBD2. The CDR3 extends over 17 amino acids. Trimming cost V 4 bases and J 1 base; bases outside gene matches: 1. The germline V gene encodes CDR1 MGHRA and CDR2 YSYEKL. CDR3 sequence: CASSRTSGGVNTGELFF. CDR3 coding DNA: TGCGCCAGCAGCCGGACTAGCGGGGGGGTGAACACCGGGGAGCTGTTTTTT.

This chain uses TRBV20-1 with TRBJ2-7; D possibly corresponds to TRBD1 (6 bases). The V gene's germline CDR1 is DFQATT and CDR2 SNEGSKA (reference sequence). This CDR3 region has 11 residues. Trimming pared 7 bases from V and 5 bases from J, leaving 12 bases between. The CDR3 coding sequence is TGCAGTGTCAGGGGTTTGGACGAGCAGTACTTC. Its protein product is CSVRGLDEQYF.

The chain couples TRBV6-7 to TRBJ1-5; D call uncertain. TRBV6-7 is annotated as an ORF whose role is uncertain. The V end lost 7 bases, the J end lost 5 bases, and 12 bases lay between the germline ends. The length of the CDR3 is 13 residues. CDR3 sequence: CASIKRVDQPQHF. The CDR3 region has the DNA TGTGCCAGCATTAAGAGGGTTGATCAGCCCCAGCATTTT.

The CDR3 region has the DNA TGTGCCAGCAGAGCGGGATCCCTCTACGAGCAGTACTTC. Its protein product is CASRAGSLYEQYF. This chain links TRBV28 with TRBJ2-7; 7 nucleotides line up with TRBD2. Per the germline V gene, CDR1 is MDHEN and CDR2 is SYDVKM. V was clipped by 6 bases and J by 3 bases; unmatched bases: 5. This CDR3 is built from 13 residues.

As DNA, the CDR3 is TGTGCCAGCAGCGCCCGACAGGGAGATCAGCCCCAGCATTTT. Its protein is CASSARQGDQPQHF. This chain uses TRBV6-4 with TRBJ1-5; 7 nucleotides match TRBD1. Germline loops: CDR1 MRHNA, CDR2 SNTAGT. V shed 6 bases and J 5 bases; nucleotides not matched to a gene: 7. This CDR3 is 14 amino acids long.

J is TRBJ2-2 and V is TRBV6-5, with D maybe TRBD1 (5 bases). Trimming removed 2 bases at V and 4 bases at J, with 11 bases between. This CDR3 contains 15 residues. CDR1 is MNHEY, CDR2 SVGAGI, per germline. CDR3 loop: CASSYSQGGTGELFF. Here the CDR3 DNA reads TGTGCCAGCAGTTACAGCCAGGGCGGCACCGGGGAGCTGTTTTTT.

This chain joins TRBV19 and TRBJ1-1; TRBD1 is a possible D gene (5 bases). Germline V gene data show CDR1 as LNHDA and CDR2 as SQIVND (reference sequence). Trimming stripped 6 bases from V and 5 bases from J, with 16 bases between. The CDR3 spans 14 residues. CDR3 DNA: TGTGCCAGTAGGCCTTGGGGGGTCCGGACTGAAGCTTTCTTT. Translation: CASRPWGVRTEAFF. Supplemented by reference TRBV19 and TRBJ1-1, the full variable domain reads DGGITQSPKYLFRKEGQNVTLSCEQNLNHDAMYWYRQDPGQGLRLIYYSQIVNDFQKGDIAEGYSVSREKKESFPLTVTSAQKNPTAFYLCASRPWGVRTEAFFGQGTRLTVV.

The chain carries TRBV5-1 and TRBJ2-7; D ambiguous. The CDR3 has 13 residues. With 0 bases removed from V and 2 bases from J, the gap between germline ends came to 6 bases. CDR1 SGHRS and CDR2 YFSETQ come from the germline V gene. CDR3 sequence (DNA): TGCGCCAGCAGCTTGGCCCCTACCTACGAGCAGTACTTC. Protein: CASSLAPTYEQYF.

This clone was seen a single time. The rearrangement uses TRBV7-2 and TRBJ1-1; 7 bases are shared with TRBD1. Germline V gene data show CDR1 as SGHTA and CDR2 as FQGNSA. The CDR3 extends over 13 amino acids. V shed 4 bases and J 8 bases; nucleotides not matched to a gene: 7. The CDR3: CASSSRQGPEAFF. The DNA of the CDR3 is TGTGCCAGCAGCTCAAGACAGGGACCCGAAGCTTTCTTT.

The CDR3 nucleotides are TGTGCCAGCACCCCCCGGGCGGGGAACGAGCAGTACTTC. It codes for CASTPRAGNEQYF. This chain uses TRBV6-5 with TRBJ2-5, with D perhaps TRBD2 (6 bases). The tail of the sequence fits TRBJ2-7 better, so the J call may be wrong. This CDR3 has 13 residues. CDR1 and CDR2 from the germline V gene are MNHEY and SVGAGI.

The chain couples TRBV11-3 to TRBJ2-3; unclear D gene. Trimming left V 6 bases short and J 0 bases short, with 10 bases between. Germline assignment: CDR1 SGHNT and CDR2 YENEEA. The CDR3 is 14 amino acids. Written as DNA, the CDR3 is TGTGCCAGCAGTCGAGGAAATAGCACAGATACGCAGTATTTT. Amino acid sequence: CASSRGNSTDTQYF.

This chain links TRBV19 with TRBJ1-5, with TRBD1 as a possible D gene (5 bases). Germline loops: CDR1 LNHDA, CDR2 SQIVND (reference sequence). Trimming cost V 3 bases and J 4 bases, with 19 bases left between them. The CDR3 totals 17 residues. The CDR3 bases are TGTGCCAGTAGTATGAGGTTGGGGCAGGGAAGGAATCAGCCCCAGCATTTT. Amino acids: CASSMRLGQGRNQPQHF.

The rearrangement uses TRBV5-5 and TRBJ2-3; no reliable D call. Germline CDR1 reads SGHKS; CDR2 reads YYEKEE (reference sequence). The ends were cut back, 2 bases at V and 13 bases at J, with 17 bases in the middle. The CDR3 length is 13 residues. The CDR3: CASSFDLWAFEYF. The CDR3 DNA reads TGTGCCAGCAGCTTTGATCTCTGGGCTTTTGAGTATTTT.